This T cell receptor (beta chain) was obtained from a study of CD8+ T cells in alopecia areata. Across the study: Tofacitinib administration to treated patients was oral, at 5 to 10 mg twice daily.

Reverse transcription of extracted RNA yielded cDNA, which provided the sequencing template. Method: immunoSEQ multiplex PCR; TCRdb's copy keeps in-frame clones and lacks some. The sample has about 11,000 clones; 60% to 65% are singletons. In the case of this clone: Its antigen is currently unknown.

The study, taken as a whole, reports: Scalp samples also contribute reads from the resident alphabeta T cells found in normal skin.

Researchers gathered lesional scalp punch biopsies and peripheral blood from patients with alopecia areata. Looked up from germline, CDR1 is SQVTM and CDR2 is ANQGSEA. This CDR3 region has 13 residues. V was cut by 4 bases and J by 2 bases, with 11 bases left in between. The sample consisted of skin. The sequence was obtained from a human donor with alopecia areata. This chain uses TRBV29-1 with TRBJ1-2; D unresolved. The CDR3 sequence is CSVADRLNYGYTF. The CDR3 nucleotides read TGCAGCGTTGCAGATCGATTAAACTATGGCTACACCTTC.